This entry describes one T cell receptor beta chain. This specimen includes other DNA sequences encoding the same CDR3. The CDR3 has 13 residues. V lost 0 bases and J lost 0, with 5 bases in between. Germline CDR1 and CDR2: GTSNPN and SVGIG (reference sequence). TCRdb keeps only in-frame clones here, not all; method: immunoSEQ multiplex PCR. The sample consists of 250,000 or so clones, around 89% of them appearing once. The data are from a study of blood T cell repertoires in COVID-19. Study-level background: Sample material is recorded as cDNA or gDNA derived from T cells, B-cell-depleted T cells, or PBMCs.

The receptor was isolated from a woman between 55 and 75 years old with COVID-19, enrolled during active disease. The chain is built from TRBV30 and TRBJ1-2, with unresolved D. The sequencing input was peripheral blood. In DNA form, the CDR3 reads TGTGCCTGGAGTGTCGGGGCTAACTATGGCTACACCTTC. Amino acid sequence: CAWSVGANYGYTF.